Presented here are 14 T cell receptor beta chains from one specimen sequenced in a study of blood T cell repertoires in COVID-19. Repertoires were generated with immunoSEQ multiplex PCR, while TCRdb's copy carries only in-frame clones and drops some. The sample consists of around 240,000 clones, around 88% of them appearing once. The sequencing input was PBMCs or T cells enriched from blood (not recorded which). These receptors were obtained from a woman aged 45-59 years who had recovered from COVID-19.

The V gene is TRBV27, the J gene TRBJ2-1; no definite D call. This CDR3 spans 13 amino acids. The germline V gene encodes CDR1 MNHEY and CDR2 SMNVEV (reference sequence). V gave up 5 bases and J gave up 0 bases, with 5 bases separating them. DNA of the CDR3: TGTGCCAGCAGTCTAGGCTCCTACAATGAGCAGTTCTTC. Its translation is CASSLGSYNEQFF.

CDR3 coding DNA: TGCGCCAGCAGCCGTAACGGGGGAGGGCGAGAGACCCAGTACTTC. Amino acids: CASSRNGGGRETQYF. The chain links TRBV4-3 to TRBJ2-5; the match to TRBD2 covers 7 bases. Germline lookup yields CDR1 LGHNA and CDR2 YSLEER. The junction had 9 bases not matched to a gene; V was cut back by 4 bases and J by 4 bases. The CDR3 runs to 15 residues.

The gene calls are TRBV4-3 and TRBJ2-1; TRBD1 agrees at 7 bases. The CDR3 covers 19 residues. V lost 4 bases, J lost 5 bases, and 20 bases stayed unmatched. CDR1 and CDR2 (germline): LGHNA, YSLEER. Here the CDR3 DNA reads TGCGCCAGCAGCCGACTCACCCCCTGGGACAGTGGTGTTGACAATGAGCAGTTCTTC. Amino acids: CASSRLTPWDSGVDNEQFF.

The table lists this clone with a few counts. The rearrangement joins TRBV5-1 to TRBJ1-1; no definite D call. V lost 4 bases, J lost 0 bases, and 7 bases lay in between. The CDR3 is 13 amino acids. Germline V gene sequence: CDR1 SGHRS, CDR2 YFSETQ. The CDR3 loop is CASSAAMNTEAFF. The CDR3 DNA sequence: TGCGCCAGCAGCGCTGCGATGAACACTGAAGCTTTCTTT.

V usage is TRBV13 and J usage is TRBJ2-1, with a tentative D call TRBD2 (5 bases). Germline V gene sequence: CDR1 PRHDT, CDR2 FYEKMQ (reference sequence). Trimming removed 0 bases at V and 10 bases at J, with 7 bases between. This CDR3 has 12 residues. The CDR3 bases are TGTGCCAGCAGCTTAGGGGGGAGAGAGCAGTTCTTC. Its protein is CASSLGGREQFF.

The gene calls are TRBV7-2 and TRBJ1-1, with D perhaps matching TRBD1 (5 bases). In germline, CDR1 is SGHTA, CDR2 FQGNSA. The CDR3 runs to 14 residues. V dropped 6 bases and J dropped 3 bases, with 14 bases sitting between them. The DNA for the CDR3 is TGTGCCAGCAGGCGGGGGGTACGCTACACTGAAGCTTTCTTT. Protein: CASRRGVRYTEAFF.

V usage is TRBV7-8 and J usage is TRBJ2-1; 7 nucleotides line up with TRBD2. V gave up 5 bases and J gave up 1 base; unmatched junction bases: 8. Germline lookup yields CDR1 SGHVS and CDR2 FQNEAQ. This CDR3 has 16 amino acids. CDR3 protein: CASSVGWTSSYNEQFF. Here the CDR3 DNA reads TGTGCCAGCAGCGTTGGTTGGACTAGTTCCTACAATGAGCAGTTCTTC.

This clone was seen once. In DNA, the CDR3 is TGTGCCAGCAGCGTAGATGGGCCAGGGACCCAGTACTTC. Amino acids: CASSVDGPGTQYF. This chain uses TRBV9 with TRBJ2-5, with unresolved D. Germline CDR1 is SGDLS and CDR2 is YYNGEE. V lost 0 bases, J lost 7 bases, and 10 bases lay in between. The length of the CDR3 is 13 residues.

The chain couples TRBV7-3 to TRBJ1-2; 7 positions agree with TRBD1. The CDR3 has 13 residues. Germline CDR1 is SGHTA and CDR2 is FQGTGA. The trim removed 3 bases at V and 6 bases at J, leaving 4 bases unmatched. The CDR3 loop is CASSLNQGDGYTF. Written as DNA, the CDR3 is TGTGCCAGCAGCTTGAATCAGGGGGATGGCTACACCTTC.

The chain has TRBV7-2 and TRBJ1-5; D gene uncertain. Germline values: CDR1 SGHTA, CDR2 FQGNSA. The CDR3 covers 15 residues. V lost 5 bases, J lost 0 bases, and 11 bases lay in between. The CDR3 loop is CASSPWAYSNQPQHF. CDR3 coding DNA: TGTGCCAGCAGCCCCTGGGCTTATAGCAATCAGCCCCAGCATTTT.

The J gene is TRBJ2-2, the V gene TRBV7-2; 13 bases match TRBD2. The CDR3 consists of 17 residues. Germline V gene data show CDR1 as SGHTA and CDR2 as FQGNSA. V gave up 4 bases and J gave up 5 bases; unmatched junction bases: 7. CDR3 amino acids: CASSSRTSGSSTGELFF. CDR3 sequence (DNA): TGTGCCAGCAGCTCCCGGACTAGCGGGAGTTCGACCGGGGAGCTGTTTTTT.

The chain employs TRBV2 and TRBJ1-1, with 7 bases that match TRBD1. Per the germline V gene, CDR1 is SNHLY and CDR2 is FYNNEI. V lost 6 bases and J lost 0; bases outside the gene matches: 4. The CDR3 length is 14 residues. Here the CDR3 reads CASRTGLMNTEAFF. For the CDR3, the DNA is TGTGCCAGCAGGACAGGGCTCATGAACACTGAAGCTTTCTTT.

This clone has just one count. The CDR3 loop is CASSQSEKTQPQHF. The CDR3 DNA sequence: TGCGCCAGCAGTCAATCGGAGAAGACCCAGCCCCAGCATTTT. The chain couples TRBV23-1 to TRBJ1-5; D unclear. TRBV23-1 is annotated as an ORF whose role is uncertain. Deletions cut 0 bases from V and 7 bases from J, with 10 bases between. This CDR3 contains 14 residues.

The chain combines TRBV29-1 with TRBJ2-7; 7 bases are shared with TRBD2. The length of the CDR3 is 12 residues. With 5 bases clipped from V and 0 bases from J, the junction kept 1 base outside the gene matches. The germline V gene has CDR1 SQVTM and CDR2 ANQGSEA. CDR3 nucleotide sequence: TGCAGCGTTACTAGCGACTCCTACGAGCAGTACTTC. Protein: CSVTSDSYEQYF.